One sample yielded the 20 T cell receptor beta chains listed below, sequenced in a study of blood T cells in healthy people across ages. Alongside a J-beta primer mix, a sample-barcoded 5' primer served in a second PCR lasting roughly 6 to 11 cycles. TCRdb itself ran the 5' RACE reads through MiXCR, one entry per CDR3 protein. Of about 930,000 distinct CDR3 sequences listed, 25% to 30% were seen once; the top ten hold roughly a tenth. The data were also submitted as part of a second study, on T cells of mothers and their children.

Sample: blood. Receptors were obtained from a woman in her forties in good health.

This chain connects TRBV5-6 to TRBJ1-1; D gene unclear. Per germline, CDR1 SGHDT and CDR2 YYEEEE. The ends were cut back, 7 bases at V and 5 bases at J, with 18 bases in the middle. The length of the CDR3 is 14 residues. CDR3 sequence reads: CASGRRNGVTEAFF. DNA for the CDR3: TGTGCCAGCGGTCGAAGGAATGGGGTTACTGAAGCTTTCTTT.

V and J are TRBV29-1 and TRBJ2-1; tentative D call: TRBD2 (6 bases). Trimming cost V 5 bases and J 6 bases, with 14 bases left between them. There are 13 residues in the CDR3. CDR1 is SQVTM and CDR2 is ANQGSEA in the germline V gene. The CDR3 is CSVRGGRGNEQFF. In DNA form, the CDR3 reads TGCAGCGTTCGGGGCGGGCGGGGCAATGAGCAGTTCTTC.

This sequence joins TRBV27 and TRBJ1-5; 7 bases map to TRBD1. Trimming at V came to 6 bases and at J to 1 base, leaving 9 bases not matched to a gene. Germline loops: CDR1 MNHEY, CDR2 SMNVEV (reference sequence). This CDR3 region has 16 residues. The CDR3 region has the DNA TGTGCCAGCAGCGATAGACAGGGTCGGAGCAATCAGCCCCAGCATTTT. Translating gives CASSDRQGRSNQPQHF.

This clonotype has ten or more counts. The chain is built from TRBV10-3 and TRBJ1-2; D is uncertain. CDR3 length: 14 amino acids. Germline V gene sequence: CDR1 ENHRY, CDR2 SYGVKD. V was trimmed by 7 bases and J by 7 bases, leaving 19 bases between them. In DNA, the CDR3 is TGTGCCATCAAGGTTACTGAGGGAATTAGTGGCTACACCTTC. This translates into CAIKVTEGISGYTF.

Ten or more counts support this clonotype. The gene calls are TRBV28 and TRBJ2-7; D is possibly TRBD1 (5 bases). This CDR3 region has 15 residues. CDR1 and CDR2 from the germline V gene are MDHEN and SYDVKM. The ends were cut back, 6 bases at V and 3 bases at J, with 18 bases in the middle. Here the CDR3 reads CASSVKGLTDYEQYF. The DNA for the CDR3 is TGTGCCAGCAGCGTGAAGGGGCTGACAGACTACGAGCAGTACTTC. Full variable domain (missing parts from reference TRBV28 and TRBJ2-7): DVKVTQSSRYLVKRTGEKVFLECVQDMDHENMFWYRQDPGLGLRLIYFSYDVKMKEKGDIPEGYSVSREKKERFSLILESASTNQTSMYLCASSVKGLTDYEQYFGPGTRLTVT.

CDR3 protein: CASSFRDLGTRNYGYTF. In DNA form, the CDR3 reads TGTGCCAGCAGCTTCCGGGACCTCGGGACCCGTAACTATGGCTACACCTTC. The chain couples TRBV7-2 to TRBJ1-2; a weak D match, TRBD1 (5 bases). There are 17 residues in the CDR3. The germline gives CDR1 SGHTA, CDR2 FQGNSA. Deletions cut 3 bases from V and 1 base from J, with 18 bases between.

The CDR3 is CASSPGQGANTGELFF. The CDR3 nucleotides read TGTGCCAGCAGCCCAGGACAGGGGGCGAACACCGGGGAGCTGTTTTTT. The chain joins TRBV4-2 to TRBJ2-2; 10 nucleotides agree with TRBD1. Per the germline V gene, CDR1 is LGHNA and CDR2 is YNFKEQ. V trimming: 4 bases; J trimming: 0 bases; junction bases outside the gene matches: 2. The CDR3 consists of 16 residues.

The CDR3 spells CASSQDGYRGNSGGLTDTQYF. The CDR3 nucleotides read TGCGCCAGCAGCCAAGATGGCTACAGGGGGAATAGCGGGGGACTGACAGATACGCAGTATTTT. The J gene is TRBJ2-3, the V gene TRBV4-1, with D perhaps matching TRBD2 (9 bases). The CDR3 sequence is 21 residues long. V shed 0 bases and J shed 3 bases, with 28 bases lying between them. Germline-derived CDR1 and CDR2 are MGHRA and YSYEKL.

The gene calls are TRBV6-5 and TRBJ2-5, with 9 bases lining up with TRBD2. CDR3 length equals 18 residues. V was clipped by 3 bases and J by 2 bases; unmatched bases: 13. In germline, CDR1 is MNHEY, CDR2 SVGAGI. The CDR3: CASSYQAGGRYGQETQYF. CDR3 sequence (DNA): TGTGCCAGCAGTTATCAAGCGGGGGGCCGCTATGGACAAGAGACCCAGTACTTC.

Only a few counts were recorded for this clonotype. The chain recombines TRBV12-3 or TRBV12-4 with TRBJ1-6, with TRBD1 identical over 10 bases. The V segment lost 8 bases and the J segment 10 bases; nucleotides outside the gene matches: 11. The CDR3 has 15 residues. The CDR3 bases are TGTGCCAGCGGGTCTGACAGGGGGCAAGGATCACCCCTCCACTTT. Its protein product is CASGSDRGQGSPLHF.

The chain links TRBV15 to TRBJ2-7; 13 positions agree with TRBD2. The DNA end is a closer match to TRBJ2-5, so the J assignment may be wrong. This CDR3 contains 16 residues. Germline CDR1 reads LNHNV; CDR2 reads YYDKDF (reference sequence). CDR3 DNA sequence: TGTGCCGCCTCAAACCCAGGGACTAGCGGGAAAGAGACCCAGTACTTC. It encodes CAASNPGTSGKETQYF.

The genes are TRBV14 and TRBJ2-3; TRBD1 is a possible D gene (6 bases). Trimming left V 1 base short and J 9 bases short, with 14 bases between. This CDR3 spans 14 amino acids. Germline values: CDR1 SGHDN, CDR2 FVKESK. DNA for the CDR3: TGTGCCAGCAGCCAAGCTCTCCTGAGGGGGACGCAGTATTTT. Encoded protein: CASSQALLRGTQYF.

This clonotype has at least ten counts. The chain is built from TRBV4-3 and TRBJ2-5; no definite D call. The germline V gene encodes CDR1 LGHNA and CDR2 YSLEER. The V end lost 6 bases, the J end lost 7 bases, and 21 bases lay between the germline ends. There are 15 residues in the CDR3. The CDR3 reads CASSPTFGGIATQYF. The CDR3 coding sequence is TGCGCCAGCAGTCCTACTTTCGGTGGGATCGCGACCCAGTACTTC.

This clonotype showed up many times. The chain links TRBV7-2 to TRBJ1-1, with D possibly TRBD1 on 5 matching bases. The CDR3 is made up of 14 amino acids. From germline, CDR1 is SGHTA and CDR2 FQGNSA. V was pared by 1 base and J by 0 bases, with 6 bases between. The CDR3 nucleotides read TGTGCCAGCAGCTTAGTAGGGGTGAACACTGAAGCTTTCTTT. It encodes CASSLVGVNTEAFF.

This chain links TRBV6-5 with TRBJ2-3; 12 positions match TRBD2. Germline-derived CDR1 and CDR2 are MNHEY and SVGAGI. With 2 bases clipped from V and 5 bases from J, the junction kept 5 bases outside the gene matches. The length of the CDR3 is 16 residues. Here the CDR3 reads CASSYRTSGKGDTQYF. The CDR3 DNA reads as TGTGCCAGCAGTTACCGGACTAGCGGGAAAGGAGATACGCAGTATTTT.

This clonotype was counted between two and nine times. The chain has TRBV2 and TRBJ1-4, with D perhaps matching TRBD1 (5 bases). The V gene's germline CDR1 is SNHLY and CDR2 FYNNEI. With 6 bases removed from V and 2 bases from J, the gap between germline ends came to 10 bases. The CDR3 is 14 residues long. CDR3 sequence reads: CASRWTTTNEKLFF. The DNA of the CDR3 is TGTGCCAGCAGATGGACAACGACTAATGAAAAACTGTTTTTT. Drawing the rest from reference TRBV2 and TRBJ1-4, the complete variable domain is EPEVTQTPSHQVTQMGQEVILRCVPISNHLYFYWYRQILGQKVEFLVSFYNNEISEKSEIFDDQFSVERPDGSNFTLKIRSTKLEDSAMYFCASRWTTTNEKLFFGSGTQLSVL.

The gene calls are TRBV9 and TRBJ2-5; D may be TRBD2 (5 bases). The CDR3 loop spans 15 amino acids. Looked up from germline, CDR1 is SGDLS and CDR2 is YYNGEE. The ends were cut back, 1 base at V and 10 bases at J, with 20 bases in the middle. The CDR3 here is CASSVMGISDQIQYF. The CDR3 DNA reads TGTGCCAGCAGCGTAATGGGGATTAGCGACCAGATCCAGTACTTC.

In its sample, this clonotype was seen a few times. V gene TRBV12-3 or TRBV12-4 combines with J gene TRBJ1-2, with TRBD1 as a possible D gene (5 bases). V lost 7 bases, J lost 4 bases, and 16 bases lay in between. The CDR3 has 14 amino acids. The CDR3 spells CASNDGGVVYGYTF. CDR3 bases: TGTGCCAGCAATGATGGAGGGGTTGTCTATGGCTACACCTTC.

This chain uses TRBV4-1 with TRBJ2-3; no definite D call. The germline V gene encodes CDR1 MGHRA and CDR2 YSYEKL. The CDR3 totals 13 residues. V was clipped by 0 bases and J by 5 bases, with 6 bases between them. This CDR3 is CASSQDGKDTQYF. The CDR3 region has the DNA TGCGCCAGCAGCCAAGATGGGAAAGATACGCAGTATTTT.

This chain uses TRBV12-3 or TRBV12-4 with TRBJ2-3; 9 bases align to TRBD2. The CDR3 contains 16 residues. With 6 bases clipped from V and 4 bases from J, the junction kept 11 bases outside the gene matches. For the CDR3, the DNA is TGTGCCAGCAGACCGGGACTAGCAGTGAGCGCAGATACGCAGTATTTT. Its protein is CASRPGLAVSADTQYF.